This T cell receptor beta chain was identified in a study of T cell responses to AZD1222 COVID-19 vaccine. Study conclusions and caveats: White British people made up most donors, females outnumbered males, and clonal diversity was possibly underestimated.

This clone appeared once. Its antigen is undetermined. Measured with immunoSEQ multiplex PCR; TCRdb has only the in-frame clones, and not every one. The table records some 92,000 clones, roughly nine tenths of them present only once. Trimming removed 3 bases from V and 6 bases from J, with 12 bases in between. The germline CDR1 and CDR2 sequences are MNHEY and SMNVEV (reference sequence). This CDR3 is 14 amino acids long. Material: peripheral blood, obtained on day 0 of AZD1222 vaccination. V and J are TRBV27 and TRBJ1-5; D may be TRBD1 (6 bases). This receptor was identified in an adult in good health. The CDR3 DNA sequence: TGTGCCAGCAGTTTTCGGGGGCATGCTCAGCCCCAGCATTTT. Residues: CASSFRGHAQPQHF.